This T cell receptor beta chain stems from a study of blood T cell repertoires in COVID-19. Looking at the study overall: Samples taken during acute and convalescent COVID-19 were collected in the United States, Italy and Spain. PBMCs, B-cell-depleted T cells, or T cells provided the cDNA or gDNA that made up the material.

In germline, CDR1 is SGHTA, CDR2 FQGNSA. Deletions cut 5 bases from V and 5 bases from J, with 16 bases between. The CDR3 is 15 residues long. During active infection, Seattle patients enrolled and were then monitored through disease. This clone was picked up a small number of times. How the authors handled the data: Researchers report that nucleated cell counts were estimated from reference gene primer amplification. Sequencing was performed with immunoSEQ multiplex PCR; in TCRdb, only in-frame clones are kept and a portion is missing. The V and J calls and clone size were taken over from that table, and D and trimming were inferred from the DNA. Among 190,000 or so clones listed, around 94% were seen once.

The sample was peripheral blood. The chain joins TRBV7-2 to TRBJ2-1; possible D gene TRBD2, 5 bases. The TCR was taken from a man aged 25 to 40 with COVID-19, enrolled during active disease. CDR3 region: CASSPLGGSHNEQFF. CDR3 nucleotide sequence: TGTGCCAGCAGCCCCTTAGGAGGATCCCACAATGAGCAGTTCTTC.